Below are 17 T cell receptor beta chains sequenced from a single sample in a study of cytomegalovirus exposure and HLA in healthy donors. In the PCR, 60 Vbeta and 13 Jbeta primers were used. Profiling relied on immunoSEQ multiplex PCR, and the TCRdb table lists in-frame clones only, not all of them. The sample yields 150,000 to 200,000 clones, approximately 80% seen once. What was sequenced was PBMCs. The receptors derive from a woman in her twenties or thirties in good health and CMV-seropositive.

The genes are TRBV25-1 and TRBJ2-4, with 9 bases identical to TRBD1. CDR3 length: 16 residues. The trim removed 4 bases at V and 2 bases at J, leaving 6 bases unmatched. Per the germline V gene, CDR1 is MGHDK and CDR2 is SYGVNS. CDR3 sequence: CASSGLQGASKNIQYF. The CDR3 DNA reads as TGTGCCAGCAGTGGCCTACAGGGGGCATCCAAAAACATTCAGTACTTC. Full variable domain (missing parts from reference TRBV25-1 and TRBJ2-4): EADIYQTPRYLVIGTGKKITLECSQTMGHDKMYWYQQDPGMELHLIHYSYGVNSTEKGDLSSESTVSRIRTEHFPLTLESARPSHTSQYLCASSGLQGASKNIQYFGAGTRLSVL.

The chain combines TRBV28 with TRBJ1-2; TRBD1 might be the D (6 bases). Deletions cut 7 bases from V and 1 base from J, with 16 bases between. CDR1 is MDHEN and CDR2 is SYDVKM in the germline V gene. The CDR3 length is 15 residues. CDR3 sequence reads: CASKPGVFLNYGYTF. The CDR3 coding sequence is TGTGCCAGCAAACCAGGGGTGTTTCTTAACTATGGCTACACCTTC.

The chain combines TRBV2 with TRBJ2-1; TRBD1 matches at 7 bases. Per germline, CDR1 SNHLY and CDR2 FYNNEI. V trimming: 5 bases; J trimming: 0 bases; junction bases outside the gene matches: 10. The CDR3 spans 17 residues. The CDR3 DNA reads TGTGCCAGCAGTTACCGGGACAGTGCTTACTCCTACAATGAGCAGTTCTTC. Translated, it gives CASSYRDSAYSYNEQFF. Combining the CDR3 with reference TRBV2 and TRBJ2-1 gives the whole variable domain EPEVTQTPSHQVTQMGQEVILRCVPISNHLYFYWYRQILGQKVEFLVSFYNNEISEKSEIFDDQFSVERPDGSNFTLKIRSTKLEDSAMYFCASSYRDSAYSYNEQFFGPGTRLTVL.

The V and J genes are TRBV16 and TRBJ1-3, with 9 positions matching TRBD1. Germline CDR1 KGHSY, CDR2 FQNENV. This CDR3 contains 20 residues. The junction had 16 bases not matched to a gene; V was cut back by 4 bases and J by 0 bases. DNA of the CDR3: TGTGCCAGCAGCCCAATCCCCGGGACAGGGTTCTATTCCTCTGGAAACACCATATATTTT. Translated: CASSPIPGTGFYSSGNTIYF.

The chain joins TRBV10-2 to TRBJ2-2; D gene uncertain. Germline CDR1 WSHSY, CDR2 SAAADI. The V and J ends lost 3 bases and 4 bases respectively, with 12 bases between them. CDR3 length equals 15 residues. The CDR3 bases are TGCGCCAGCAGTGATGGCCTTACCTCCACCGGGGAGCTGTTTTTT. Amino acid sequence: CASSDGLTSTGELFF.

This clone showed up just a few times. The chain joins TRBV5-5 to TRBJ2-5; possibly TRBD2 for D (6 bases). With the DNA end fitting TRBJ2-7 better, the J assignment may be wrong. Germline V gene lookup returns CDR1 SGHKS and CDR2 YYEKEE (reference sequence). The CDR3 length is 13 residues. The CDR3 here is CASTEWGVDEQYF. The CDR3 coding sequence is TGTGCCAGCACCGAGTGGGGGGTCGACGAGCAGTACTTC.

V and J are TRBV18 and TRBJ2-7, with D tentatively TRBD1 (5 bases). CDR1 is KGHSH and CDR2 is LQKENI in the germline V gene. The CDR3 totals 13 residues. The V end lost 3 bases, the J end lost 4 bases, and 10 bases lay between the germline ends. The CDR3 here is CASSPGPYYEQYF. The CDR3 nucleotides are TGTGCCAGCTCACCGGGGCCGTATTACGAGCAGTACTTC. Complete variable domain (other parts from reference TRBV18 and TRBJ2-7): NAGVMQNPRHLVRRRGQEARLRCSPMKGHSHVYWYRQLPEEGLKFMVYLQKENIIDESGMPKERFSAEFPKEGPSILRIQQVVRGDSAAYFCASSPGPYYEQYFGPGTRLTVT.

The J gene is TRBJ1-1, the V gene TRBV18; no definite D call. Trimming took 2 bases from V and 6 from J, leaving 22 bases between them. Germline-derived CDR1 and CDR2 are KGHSH and LQKENI. CDR3 length equals 17 residues. The CDR3 loop is CASSPGPDQRRASEAFF. The DNA of the CDR3 is TGTGCCAGCTCACCAGGGCCGGACCAGAGGCGGGCATCTGAAGCTTTCTTT. The full variable domain, with the rest looked up from reference TRBV18 and TRBJ1-1, is NAGVMQNPRHLVRRRGQEARLRCSPMKGHSHVYWYRQLPEEGLKFMVYLQKENIIDESGMPKERFSAEFPKEGPSILRIQQVVRGDSAAYFCASSPGPDQRRASEAFFGQGTRLTVV.

The chain has TRBV19 and TRBJ1-5, with D maybe TRBD1 (6 bases). CDR1 and CDR2 (germline): LNHDA, SQIVND (reference sequence). CDR3 size: 13 residues. The V end lost 4 bases, the J end lost 5 bases, and 9 bases lay between the germline ends. Written as DNA, the CDR3 is TGTGCCAGTAGTACAGGGGCCGATCAGCCCCAGCATTTT. The encoded protein is CASSTGADQPQHF.

V is TRBV7-9 and J is TRBJ1-4; 9 bases are shared with TRBD1. Per germline, CDR1 SEHNR and CDR2 FQNEAQ (reference sequence). With 4 bases clipped from V and 3 bases from J, the junction kept 6 bases outside the gene matches. This CDR3 spans 16 amino acids. The CDR3 is CASSSIRQGANEKLFF. CDR3 DNA: TGTGCCAGCAGCTCCATTAGACAGGGGGCTAATGAAAAACTGTTTTTT.

This clone came up a few times. One end of the junction fails to match germline, which may point to a read error. This CDR3 reads CASRDRAGGNQPQHF. DNA for the CDR3: TGTGCCAGCAGGGATCGGGCAGGGGGCAACCAGCCCCAGCATTTT. This chain joins TRBV7-2 and TRBJ1-5; 8 bases match TRBD1. The CDR3 consists of 15 residues. Per germline, CDR1 SGHTA and CDR2 FQGNSA.

The chain has TRBV10-3 and TRBJ1-4; D perhaps matches TRBD1 (6 bases). This CDR3 contains 15 residues. CDR1 and CDR2 from the germline V gene are ENHRY and SYGVKD. V lost 4 bases, J lost 4 bases, and 13 bases lay in between. The CDR3 DNA is TGTGCCATCAGTGTGGGTCAGGGGTTTAATGAAAAACTGTTTTTT. Residues: CAISVGQGFNEKLFF.

The V gene is TRBV7-9, the J gene TRBJ2-1; 11 nucleotides match TRBD2. V trimming: 6 bases; J trimming: 7 bases; junction bases outside the gene matches: 8. The germline V gene has CDR1 SEHNR and CDR2 FQNEAQ (reference sequence). The CDR3 contains 15 residues. Here the CDR3 reads CASSLLAGVGNEQFF. The CDR3 nucleotides read TGTGCCAGCAGTCTACTAGCGGGGGTAGGAAATGAGCAGTTCTTC.

The V and J genes are TRBV19 and TRBJ2-1, with 9 bases matching TRBD2. The CDR3 extends over 15 amino acids. CDR1 and CDR2 (germline): LNHDA, SQIVND (reference sequence). J gave up 4 bases and V 6 bases, and 7 bases lay outside the gene matches. The CDR3 spells CASRTAGGGYNEQFF. Written as DNA, the CDR3 is TGTGCCAGTAGGACAGCGGGGGGCGGGTACAATGAGCAGTTCTTC. The whole variable domain, filled in from reference TRBV19 and TRBJ2-1, reads DGGITQSPKYLFRKEGQNVTLSCEQNLNHDAMYWYRQDPGQGLRLIYYSQIVNDFQKGDIAEGYSVSREKKESFPLTVTSAQKNPTAFYLCASRTAGGGYNEQFFGPGTRLTVL.

The chain links TRBV7-3 to TRBJ2-3; 7 bases agree with TRBD2. This CDR3 spans 17 amino acids. Germline assignment: CDR1 SGHTA and CDR2 FQGTGA. The J segment lost 0 bases and the V segment lost 1 base, leaving 7 bases of the junction unmatched. CDR3 residues: CASSLNGGGSSTDTQYF. In nucleotides, the CDR3 is TGTGCCAGCAGCTTAAATGGGGGGGGGTCTAGCACAGATACGCAGTATTTT.

The chain uses TRBV10-3 and TRBJ2-7, with 12 bases matching TRBD2. The germline CDR1 and CDR2 sequences are ENHRY and SYGVKD. The ends lost 2 bases at V and 3 bases at J; junction bases unmatched: 2. The CDR3 spans 15 residues. DNA for the CDR3: TGTGCCATCAGTGAGAGACTAGCGGGGGACTACGAGCAGTACTTC. Translation gives CAISERLAGDYEQYF.

The J gene is TRBJ1-2, the V gene TRBV18, with D possibly matching TRBD1 (5 bases). The CDR3 runs 15 residues. Germline CDR1 and CDR2: KGHSH and LQKENI. V lost 2 bases and J lost 3, with 13 bases in between. As DNA, the CDR3 is TGTGCCAGCTCACCAGGGGGGAACGCGGACTATGGCTACACCTTC. Translated: CASSPGGNADYGYTF.